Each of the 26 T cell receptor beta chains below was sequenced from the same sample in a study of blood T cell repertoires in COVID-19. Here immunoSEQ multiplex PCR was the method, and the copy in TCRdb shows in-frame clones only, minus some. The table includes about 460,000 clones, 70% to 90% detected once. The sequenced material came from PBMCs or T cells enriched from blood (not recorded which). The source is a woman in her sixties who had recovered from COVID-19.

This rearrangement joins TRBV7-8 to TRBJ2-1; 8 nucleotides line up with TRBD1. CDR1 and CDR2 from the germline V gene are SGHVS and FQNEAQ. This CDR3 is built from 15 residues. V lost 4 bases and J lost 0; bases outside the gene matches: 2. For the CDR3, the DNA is TGTGCCAGCAGCTCCCAGGGGGCCTCCTACAATGAGCAGTTCTTC. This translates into CASSSQGASYNEQFF.

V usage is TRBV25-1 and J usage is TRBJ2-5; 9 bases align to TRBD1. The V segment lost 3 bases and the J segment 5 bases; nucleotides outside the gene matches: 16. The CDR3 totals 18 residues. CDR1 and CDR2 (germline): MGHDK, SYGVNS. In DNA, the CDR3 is TGTGCCAGCAGTGATTATTGGGGGGACAGGGAAAGTAGGGAGACCCAGTACTTC. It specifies CASSDYWGDRESRETQYF.

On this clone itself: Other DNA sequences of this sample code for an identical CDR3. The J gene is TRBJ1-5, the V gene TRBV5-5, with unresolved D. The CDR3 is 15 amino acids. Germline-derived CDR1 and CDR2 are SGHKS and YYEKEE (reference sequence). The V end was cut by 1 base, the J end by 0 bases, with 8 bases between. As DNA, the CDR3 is TGTGCCAGCAGCTTGACGGGAAATAGCAATCAGCCCCAGCATTTT. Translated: CASSLTGNSNQPQHF.

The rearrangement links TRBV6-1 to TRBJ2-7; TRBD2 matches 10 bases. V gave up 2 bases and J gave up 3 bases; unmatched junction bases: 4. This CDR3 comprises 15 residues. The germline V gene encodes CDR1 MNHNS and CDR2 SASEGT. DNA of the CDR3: TGTGCCAGCAGTGAAAAGTGGACTAGCGGCTACGAGCAGTACTTC. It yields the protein CASSEKWTSGYEQYF.

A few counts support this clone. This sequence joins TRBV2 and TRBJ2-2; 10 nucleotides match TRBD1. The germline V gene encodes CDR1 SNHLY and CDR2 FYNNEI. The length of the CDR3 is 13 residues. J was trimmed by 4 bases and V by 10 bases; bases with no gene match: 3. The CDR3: CATRQGATGELFF. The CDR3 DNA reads TGTGCCACCCGACAGGGGGCCACCGGGGAGCTGTTTTTT. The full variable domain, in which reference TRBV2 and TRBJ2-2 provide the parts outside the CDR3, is EPEVTQTPSHQVTQMGQEVILRCVPISNHLYFYWYRQILGQKVEFLVSFYNNEISEKSEIFDDQFSVERPDGSNFTLKIRSTKLEDSAMYFCATRQGATGELFFGEGSRLTVL.

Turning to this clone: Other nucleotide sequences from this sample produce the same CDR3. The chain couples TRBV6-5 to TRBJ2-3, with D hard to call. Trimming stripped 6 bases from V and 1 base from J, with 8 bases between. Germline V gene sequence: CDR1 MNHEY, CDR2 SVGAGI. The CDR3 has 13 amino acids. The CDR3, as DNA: TGTGCCAGCAGGCGACAAGGCACAGATACGCAGTATTTT. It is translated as CASRRQGTDTQYF.

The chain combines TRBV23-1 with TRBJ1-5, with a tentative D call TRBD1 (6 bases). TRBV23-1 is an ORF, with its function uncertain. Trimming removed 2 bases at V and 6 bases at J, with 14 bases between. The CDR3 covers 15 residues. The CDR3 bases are TGCGCCAGCAGTCAACCCCAGGGGATGAGTCAGCCCCAGCATTTT. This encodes CASSQPQGMSQPQHF.

The DNA for the CDR3 is TGTGCCAGCAGTCCCCGGACAGTAGAGGAGACCCAGTACTTC. Its protein product is CASSPRTVEETQYF. J is TRBJ2-5 and V is TRBV3-1 (or the pseudogene TRBV3-2); perhaps TRBD1 as D (6 bases). Germline values: CDR1 LGHDT, CDR2 YNNKEL (reference sequence). CDR3 size: 14 residues. The V end lost 6 bases, the J end lost 5 bases, and 16 bases lay between the germline ends.

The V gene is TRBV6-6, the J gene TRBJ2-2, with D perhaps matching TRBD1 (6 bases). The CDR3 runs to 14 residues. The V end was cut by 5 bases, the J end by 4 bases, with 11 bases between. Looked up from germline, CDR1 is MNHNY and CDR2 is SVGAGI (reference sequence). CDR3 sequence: CASSLSGVTGELFF. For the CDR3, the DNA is TGTGCCAGCAGTCTTTCAGGGGTCACCGGGGAGCTGTTTTTT.

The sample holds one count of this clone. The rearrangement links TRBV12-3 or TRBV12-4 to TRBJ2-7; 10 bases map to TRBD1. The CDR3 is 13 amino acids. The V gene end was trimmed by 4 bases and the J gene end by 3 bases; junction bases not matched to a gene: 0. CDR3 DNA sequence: TGTGCCAGCAGTTGGGACAGGGGCTACGAGCAGTACGTC. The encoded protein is CASSWDRGYEQYV.

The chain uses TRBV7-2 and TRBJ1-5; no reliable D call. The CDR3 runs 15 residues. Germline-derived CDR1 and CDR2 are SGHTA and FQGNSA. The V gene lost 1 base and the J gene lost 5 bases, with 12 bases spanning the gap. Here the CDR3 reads CASSLDRVVYQPQHF. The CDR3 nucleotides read TGTGCCAGCAGCTTAGACCGGGTGGTGTATCAGCCCCAGCATTTT.

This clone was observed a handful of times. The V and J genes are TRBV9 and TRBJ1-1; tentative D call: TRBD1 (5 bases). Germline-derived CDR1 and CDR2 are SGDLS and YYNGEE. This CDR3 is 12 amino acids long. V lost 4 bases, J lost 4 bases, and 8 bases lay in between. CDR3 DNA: TGTGCCAGCAGCCGGGACTTCACTGAAGCTTTCTTT. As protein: CASSRDFTEAFF. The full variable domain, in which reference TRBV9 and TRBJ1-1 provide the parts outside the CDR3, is DSGVTQTPKHLITATGQRVTLRCSPRSGDLSVYWYQQSLDQGLQFLIQYYNGEERAKGNILERFSAQQFPDLHSELNLSSLELGDSALYFCASSRDFTEAFFGQGTRLTVV.

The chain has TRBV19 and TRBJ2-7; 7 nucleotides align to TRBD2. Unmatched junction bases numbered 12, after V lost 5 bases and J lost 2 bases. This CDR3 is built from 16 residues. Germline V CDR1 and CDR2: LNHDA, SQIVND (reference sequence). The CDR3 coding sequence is TGTGCCAGTAGTCGTCAGCCAGCGGGGAATACCTACGAGCAGTACTTC. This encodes CASSRQPAGNTYEQYF.

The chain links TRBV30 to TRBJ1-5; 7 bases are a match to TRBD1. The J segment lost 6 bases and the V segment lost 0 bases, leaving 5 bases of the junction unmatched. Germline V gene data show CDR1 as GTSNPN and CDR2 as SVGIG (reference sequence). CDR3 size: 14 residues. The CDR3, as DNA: TGTGCCTGGAGTGTCGACAGGGTGGGTCAGCCCCAGCATTTT. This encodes CAWSVDRVGQPQHF.

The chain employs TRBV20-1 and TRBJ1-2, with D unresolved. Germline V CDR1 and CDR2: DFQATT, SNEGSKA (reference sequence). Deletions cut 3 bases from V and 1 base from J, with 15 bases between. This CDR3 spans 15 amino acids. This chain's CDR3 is CSASGSGLSNYGYTF. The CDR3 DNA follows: TGCAGTGCTAGTGGGTCAGGCCTTAGTAACTATGGCTACACCTTC.

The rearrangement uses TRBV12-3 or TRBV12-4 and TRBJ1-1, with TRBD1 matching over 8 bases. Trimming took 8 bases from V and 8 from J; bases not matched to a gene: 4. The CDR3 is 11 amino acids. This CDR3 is CASVNRGEAFF. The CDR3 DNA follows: TGTGCCAGCGTAAACAGGGGGGAAGCTTTCTTT.

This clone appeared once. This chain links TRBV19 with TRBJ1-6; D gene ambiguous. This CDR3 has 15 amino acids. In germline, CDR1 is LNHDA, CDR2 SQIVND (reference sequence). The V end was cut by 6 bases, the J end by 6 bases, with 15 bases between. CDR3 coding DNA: TGTGCCAGTAGCCCGCTTGAGGGTTCTAATTCACCCCTCCACTTT. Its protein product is CASSPLEGSNSPLHF.

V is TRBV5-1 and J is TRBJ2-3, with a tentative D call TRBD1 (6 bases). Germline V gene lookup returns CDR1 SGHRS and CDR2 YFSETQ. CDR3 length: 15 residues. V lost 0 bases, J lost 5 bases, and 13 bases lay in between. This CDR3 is CASSLGIARGDTQYF. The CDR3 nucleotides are TGCGCCAGCAGCTTGGGGATAGCCAGGGGAGATACGCAGTATTTT.

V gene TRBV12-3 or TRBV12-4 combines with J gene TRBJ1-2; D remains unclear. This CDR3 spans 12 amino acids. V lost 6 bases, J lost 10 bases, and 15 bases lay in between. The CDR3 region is CASRNPKIPYTF. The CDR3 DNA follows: TGTGCCAGCAGGAACCCTAAGATCCCCTACACCTTC.

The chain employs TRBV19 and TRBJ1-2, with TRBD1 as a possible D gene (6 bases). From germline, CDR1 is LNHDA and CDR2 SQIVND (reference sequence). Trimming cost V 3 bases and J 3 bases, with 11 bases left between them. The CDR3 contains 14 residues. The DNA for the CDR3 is TGTGCCAGTAGTATTAACAGGGCCGACTATGGCTACACCTTC. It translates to CASSINRADYGYTF.

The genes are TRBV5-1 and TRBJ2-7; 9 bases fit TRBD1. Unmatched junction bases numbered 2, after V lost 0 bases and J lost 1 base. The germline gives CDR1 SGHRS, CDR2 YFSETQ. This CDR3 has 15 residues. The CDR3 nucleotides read TGCGCCAGCAGCTTGGCCGGGACAGGGTCCTACGAGCAGTACTTC. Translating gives CASSLAGTGSYEQYF.

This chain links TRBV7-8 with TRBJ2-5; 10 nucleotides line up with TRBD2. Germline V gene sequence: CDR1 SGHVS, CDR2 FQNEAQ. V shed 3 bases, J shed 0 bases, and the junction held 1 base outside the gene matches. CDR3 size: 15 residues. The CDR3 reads CASSFTSGDQETQYF. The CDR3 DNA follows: TGTGCCAGCAGCTTCACTAGCGGGGACCAAGAGACCCAGTACTTC.

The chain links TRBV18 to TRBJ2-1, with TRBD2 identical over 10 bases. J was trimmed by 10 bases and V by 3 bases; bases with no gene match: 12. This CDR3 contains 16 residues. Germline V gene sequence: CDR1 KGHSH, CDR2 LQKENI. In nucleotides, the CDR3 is TGTGCCAGCTCACCGCTGCTGAGCGGGGGGGGAGCCGAGCAGTTCTTC. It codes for CASSPLLSGGGAEQFF.

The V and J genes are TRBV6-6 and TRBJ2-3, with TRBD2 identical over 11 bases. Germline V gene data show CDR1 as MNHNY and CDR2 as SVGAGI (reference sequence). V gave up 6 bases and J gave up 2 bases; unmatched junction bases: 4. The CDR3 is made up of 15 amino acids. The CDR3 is CASRSSGGATDTQYF. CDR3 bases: TGTGCCAGCAGAAGTAGCGGGGGGGCCACAGATACGCAGTATTTT.

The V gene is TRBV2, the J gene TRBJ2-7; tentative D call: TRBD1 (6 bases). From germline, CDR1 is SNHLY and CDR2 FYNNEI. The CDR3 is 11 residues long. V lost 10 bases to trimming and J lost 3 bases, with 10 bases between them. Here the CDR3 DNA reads TGTGCCACAGGACAGAACTACGAGCAGTACTTC. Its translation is CATGQNYEQYF.

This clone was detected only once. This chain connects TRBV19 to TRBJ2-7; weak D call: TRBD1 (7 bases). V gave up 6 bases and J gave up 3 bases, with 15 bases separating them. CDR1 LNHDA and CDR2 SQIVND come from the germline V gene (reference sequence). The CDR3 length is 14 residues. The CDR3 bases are TGTGCCAGTAGCACCCAGGGGGGAGGCTACGAGCAGTACTTC. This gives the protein CASSTQGGGYEQYF.